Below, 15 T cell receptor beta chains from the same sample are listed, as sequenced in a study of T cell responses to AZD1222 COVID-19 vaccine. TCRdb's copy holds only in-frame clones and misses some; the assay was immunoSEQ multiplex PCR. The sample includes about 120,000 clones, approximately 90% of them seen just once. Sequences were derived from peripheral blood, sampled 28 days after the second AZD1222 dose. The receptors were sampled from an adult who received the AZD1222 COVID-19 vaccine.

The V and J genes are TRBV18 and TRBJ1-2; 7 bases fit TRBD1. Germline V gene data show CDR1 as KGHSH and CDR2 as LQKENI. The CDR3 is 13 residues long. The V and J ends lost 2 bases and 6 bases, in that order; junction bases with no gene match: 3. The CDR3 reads CASSPGQADGYTF. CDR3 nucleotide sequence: TGTGCCAGCTCACCAGGACAGGCTGATGGCTACACCTTC.

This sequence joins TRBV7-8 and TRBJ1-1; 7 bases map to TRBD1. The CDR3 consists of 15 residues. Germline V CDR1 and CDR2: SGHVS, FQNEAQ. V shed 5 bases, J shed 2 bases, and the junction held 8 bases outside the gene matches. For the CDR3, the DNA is TGTGCCAGCAGCCGATCCGGGACAGCAAACACTGAAGCTTTCTTT. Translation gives CASSRSGTANTEAFF.

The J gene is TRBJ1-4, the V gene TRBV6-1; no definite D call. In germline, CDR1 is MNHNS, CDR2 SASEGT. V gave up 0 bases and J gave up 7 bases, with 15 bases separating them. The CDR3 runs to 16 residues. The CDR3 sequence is CASSEASVPTLEKLFF. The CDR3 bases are TGTGCCAGCAGTGAAGCCTCAGTGCCTACTCTTGAAAAACTGTTTTTT.

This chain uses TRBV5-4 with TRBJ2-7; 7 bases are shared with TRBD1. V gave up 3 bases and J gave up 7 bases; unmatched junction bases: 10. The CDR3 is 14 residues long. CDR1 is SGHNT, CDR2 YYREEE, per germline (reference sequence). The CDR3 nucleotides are TGTGCCAGCAGCTGGCTGACAGGGAGCGGTGAGCAGTACTTC. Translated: CASSWLTGSGEQYF.

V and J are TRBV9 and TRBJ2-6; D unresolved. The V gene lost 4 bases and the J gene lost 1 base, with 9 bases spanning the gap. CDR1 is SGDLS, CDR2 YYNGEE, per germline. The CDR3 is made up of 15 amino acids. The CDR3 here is CASSPIGSGANVLTF. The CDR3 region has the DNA TGTGCCAGCAGCCCCATTGGGTCTGGGGCCAACGTCCTGACTTTC.

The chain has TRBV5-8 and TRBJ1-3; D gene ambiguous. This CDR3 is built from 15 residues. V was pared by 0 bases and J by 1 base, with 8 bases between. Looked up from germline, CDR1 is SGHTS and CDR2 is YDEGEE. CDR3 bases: TGTGCCAGCAGCTTGGACAGCTATTCTGGAAACACCATATATTTT. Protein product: CASSLDSYSGNTIYF.

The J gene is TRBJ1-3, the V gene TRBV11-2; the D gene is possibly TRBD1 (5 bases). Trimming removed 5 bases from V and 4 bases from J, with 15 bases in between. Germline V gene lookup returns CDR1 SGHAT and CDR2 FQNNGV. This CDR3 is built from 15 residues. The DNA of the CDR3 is TGTGCCAGCAGCCCGGAAGGGGCGCAGGGAAACACCATATATTTT. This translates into CASSPEGAQGNTIYF.

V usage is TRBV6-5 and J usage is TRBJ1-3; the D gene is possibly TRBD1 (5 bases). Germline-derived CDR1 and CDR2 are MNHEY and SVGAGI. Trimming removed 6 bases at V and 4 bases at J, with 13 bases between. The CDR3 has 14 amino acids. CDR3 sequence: CASRPWGAGNTIYF. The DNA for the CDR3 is TGTGCCAGCAGACCTTGGGGCGCGGGAAACACCATATATTTT.

CDR3 protein: CASSSGPRSEDFF. The CDR3 DNA is TGTGCCAGCAGTTCGGGACCGCGATCTGAGGATTTCTTT. This chain links TRBV12-3 or TRBV12-4 with TRBJ1-1; tentatively, D is TRBD1 (5 bases). Trimming removed 4 bases from V and 13 bases from J, with 19 bases in between. The CDR3 loop spans 13 amino acids.

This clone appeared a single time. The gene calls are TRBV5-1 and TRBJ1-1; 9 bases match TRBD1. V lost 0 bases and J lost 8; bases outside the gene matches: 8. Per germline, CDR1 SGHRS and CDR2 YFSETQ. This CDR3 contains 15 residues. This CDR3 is CASSLEGQGKREAFF. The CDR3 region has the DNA TGCGCCAGCAGCTTGGAGGGACAGGGCAAGAGAGAAGCTTTCTTT.

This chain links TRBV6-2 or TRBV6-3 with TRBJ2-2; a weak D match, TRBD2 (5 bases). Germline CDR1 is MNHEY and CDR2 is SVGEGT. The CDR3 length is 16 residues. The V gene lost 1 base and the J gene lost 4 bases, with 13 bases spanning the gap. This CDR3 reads CASSYYPGAGTGELFF. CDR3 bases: TGTGCCAGCAGTTACTATCCGGGCGCGGGCACCGGGGAGCTGTTTTTT.

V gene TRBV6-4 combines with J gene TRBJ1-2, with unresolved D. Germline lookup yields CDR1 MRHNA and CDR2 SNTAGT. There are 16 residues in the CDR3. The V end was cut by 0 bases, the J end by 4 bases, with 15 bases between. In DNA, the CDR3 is TGTGCCAGCAGTGACTCGGGTCTTAACCCATTCTATGGCTACACCTTC. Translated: CASSDSGLNPFYGYTF.

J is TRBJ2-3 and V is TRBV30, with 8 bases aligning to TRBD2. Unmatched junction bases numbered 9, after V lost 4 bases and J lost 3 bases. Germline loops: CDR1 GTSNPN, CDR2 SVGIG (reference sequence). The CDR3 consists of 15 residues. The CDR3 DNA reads TGTGCCTGGACCTTCGGACTAGCCGGTACAGATACGCAGTATTTT. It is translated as CAWTFGLAGTDTQYF.

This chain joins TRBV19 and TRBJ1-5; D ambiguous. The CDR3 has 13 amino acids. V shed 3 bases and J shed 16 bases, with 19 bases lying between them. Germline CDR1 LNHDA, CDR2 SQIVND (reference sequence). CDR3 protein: CASSILGSDISHF. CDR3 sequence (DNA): TGTGCCAGTAGTATTCTGGGCAGCGATATAAGTCATTTT. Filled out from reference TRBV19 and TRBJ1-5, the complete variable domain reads DGGITQSPKYLFRKEGQNVTLSCEQNLNHDAMYWYRQDPGQGLRLIYYSQIVNDFQKGDIAEGYSVSREKKESFPLTVTSAQKNPTAFYLCASSILGSDISHFGDGTRLSIL.

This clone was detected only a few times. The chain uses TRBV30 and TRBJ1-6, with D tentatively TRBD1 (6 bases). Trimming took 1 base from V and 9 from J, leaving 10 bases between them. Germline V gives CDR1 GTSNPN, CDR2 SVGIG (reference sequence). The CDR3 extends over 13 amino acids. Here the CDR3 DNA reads TGTGCCTGGAGTGGGCAGGGGATTTCACCCCTCCACTTT. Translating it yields CAWSGQGISPLHF.